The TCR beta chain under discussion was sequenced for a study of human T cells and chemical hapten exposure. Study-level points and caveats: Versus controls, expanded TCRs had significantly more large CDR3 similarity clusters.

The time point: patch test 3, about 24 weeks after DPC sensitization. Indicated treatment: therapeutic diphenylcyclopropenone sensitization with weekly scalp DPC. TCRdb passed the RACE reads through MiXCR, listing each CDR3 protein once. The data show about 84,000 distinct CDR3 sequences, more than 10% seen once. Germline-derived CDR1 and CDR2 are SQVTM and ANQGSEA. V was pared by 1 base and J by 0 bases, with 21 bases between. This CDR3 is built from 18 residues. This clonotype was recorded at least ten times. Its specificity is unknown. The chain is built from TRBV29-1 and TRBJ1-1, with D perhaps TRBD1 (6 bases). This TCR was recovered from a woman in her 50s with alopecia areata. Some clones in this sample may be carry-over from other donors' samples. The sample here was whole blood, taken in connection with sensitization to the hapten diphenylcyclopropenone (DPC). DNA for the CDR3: TGCAGCGTTGAAGGCCCCGGGGGCCGAGGGGTAATGAACACTGAAGCTTTCTTT. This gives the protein CSVEGPGGRGVMNTEAFF.